A selection of T cell receptor beta chains follows, all from one sample in a study of shared clonotypes between healthy human individuals. Here immunoSEQ multiplex PCR was the method, and the copy in TCRdb shows in-frame clones only, minus some. Of nearly 750,000 clones in the sample, approximately 77% were seen once. Sample: memory CD4+ T cells sorted from blood. The receptors originated from a woman younger than 45 in good health. Both conserved end residues are part of each CDR3. Each record gives: J gene, V gene, clone size, D gene, CDR3 DNA, CDR3 protein. A D gene is named only where the DNA matches it firmly. Size is stated for part of the rows, as once, few or many counts, or as a class when the clone is expanded.

>TRBJ2-1|TRBV27|NA|TRBD2
TGTGCCAGCAGTGGAGCGGGAGGTCACAATGAGCAGTTCTTC
CASSGAGGHNEQFF
>TRBJ1-1|TRBV6-1|many|NA
TGTGCCAGCAGTGAAGCGGGTGGGCGGGGAGCTTTCTTT
CASSEAGGRGAFF
>TRBJ1-1|TRBV28|NA|NA
TGTGCCAGCAGTTTATTCCAGGGGGAAGCTTTCTTT
CASSLFQGEAFF
>TRBJ2-3|TRBV18|NA|NA
TGTGCCAGCTCACCCGGGACTTTCACAGATACGCAGTATTTT
CASSPGTFTDTQYF
>TRBJ2-7|TRBV29-1|NA|NA
TGCAGCGCACAAAAACGGACGGGCTACGAGCAGTACTTC
CSAQKRTGYEQYF
>TRBJ2-2|TRBV9|NA|TRBD1
TGTGCCAGCAGCCGGGACAGGGTTCCCGGGGAGCTGTTTTTT
CASSRDRVPGELFF
>TRBJ2-3|TRBV6-1|NA|NA
TGTGCCAGCAGTGCAGGGGTTTCCACAGATACGCAGTATTTT
CASSAGVSTDTQYF
>TRBJ2-3|TRBV5-1|NA|NA
TGCGCCAGCAGTGGGATTGGGGCAGTCGAGAGTACGCAGTATTTT
CASSGIGAVESTQYF
>TRBJ2-3|TRBV19|NA|NA
TGTGCCAGTAGTTCAAGCGGCACAGATACGCAGTATTTT
CASSSSGTDTQYF
>TRBJ1-4|TRBV11-2|many|NA
TGTGCCAGCAGCTTGGGCTCCTCTTTTCAAACTAATGAAAAACTGTTTTTT
CASSLGSSFQTNEKLFF
>TRBJ2-1|TRBV14|NA|NA
TGTGCCAGCAGCCAAGATAACAGGGAGAGGTCCTACAATGAGCAGTTCTTC
CASSQDNRERSYNEQFF
>TRBJ1-4|TRBV6-1|many|NA
TGTGCCAGCAGTGATGATCCAGGGAGGGAAAAACTGTTTTTT
CASSDDPGREKLFF
>TRBJ2-7|TRBV11-2|NA|TRBD1
TGTGCCAGCAGCTTAGCCGCGACAGGGACCTACGAGCAGTACTTC
CASSLAATGTYEQYF
>TRBJ2-1|TRBV5-6|NA|NA
TGTGCCAGCAGCCGCCCTCTCAATGAGCAGTTCTTC
CASSRPLNEQFF
>TRBJ2-7|TRBV21-1|NA|NA
TGTGCCAGCAGCAACCCCAGACAGGGGGAACTTCGCGAGCAGTACTTC
CASSNPRQGELREQYF
>TRBJ2-5|TRBV7-9|few|NA
TGTGCCAGCAGCTACGGACTAGACCCAGGGGAGCAGTACTTC
CASSYGLDPGEQYF
>TRBJ2-7|TRBV29-1|NA|NA
TGCAGCGCCGTGACAGATACCTACGAGCAGTACTTC
CSAVTDTYEQYF
>TRBJ1-5|TRBV10-1|NA|NA
TGCGCCAGCAGTGAGTTACAGGTTGGCCAGCCCCAGCATTTT
CASSELQVGQPQHF
>TRBJ2-2|TRBV7-2|NA|NA
TGTGCCAGCAGTCACGACTGCCTAGCCGCGAACACCGGGGAGCTGTTTTTT
CASSHDCLAANTGELFF
>TRBJ2-2|TRBV5-1|NA|NA
TGCGCCAGCAGTACGGGACTCCCGAACACCGGGGAGCTGTTTTTT
CASSTGLPNTGELFF
>TRBJ2-5|TRBV2|NA|NA
TGTGCCAGCAGTGAAGCGGCGGTTCAAGAGACCCAGTACTTC
CASSEAAVQETQYF
>TRBJ2-7|TRBV5-1|once|NA
TGCGCCAGCAGCTTCGGGGAGTTGAACGAGCAGTACTTC
CASSFGELNEQYF
>TRBJ2-7|TRBV27|NA|NA
TGTGCCAGCAGGGACATCTTCTACGAGCAGTACTTC
CASRDIFYEQYF
>TRBJ1-2|TRBV5-1|NA|NA
TGCGCCAGCAGCCCTTGGGATGGGGGCGACTATGGCTACACCTTC
CASSPWDGGDYGYTF
>TRBJ2-2|TRBV6-1|few|NA
TGTGCCAGCAGTGAATTTCCACAGGTTGGGGAGACCGGGGAGCTGTTTTTT
CASSEFPQVGETGELFF
>TRBJ2-7|TRBV27|NA|NA
TGTGCCAGCAGTTCTCCCCCCAAGGCGAAGGAGCAGTACTTC
CASSSPPKAKEQYF
>TRBJ2-3|TRBV5-1|NA|NA
TGCGCCAGCAGCTTGGCGACGGTGGGAACAGATACGCAGTATTTT
CASSLATVGTDTQYF
>TRBJ2-4|TRBV29-1|NA|NA
TGCAGCGTTGAAGACCAAGCGGCATCCAAAAACATTCAGTACTTC
CSVEDQAASKNIQYF
>TRBJ1-6|TRBV7-3|NA|NA
TGTGCCAGCAGCTCCCGCCGGGAACGGGGAGGTTCACCCCTCCACTTT
CASSSRRERGGSPLHF
>TRBJ2-5|TRBV15|many|NA
TGTGCCACCAGCAGAGACCCGCACTGGCAAGAGACCCAGTACTTC
CATSRDPHWQETQYF
>TRBJ1-1|TRBV28|NA|NA
TGTGCCAGCCTTTGGGGCGGGAGGGGTGAAGCTTTCTTT
CASLWGGRGEAFF
>TRBJ2-5|TRBV4-2|NA|NA
TGTGCCAGCAGCCAACACGGGAGTAGGGGGGAGACCCAGTACTTC
CASSQHGSRGETQYF
>TRBJ1-2|TRBV5-5|NA|NA
TGTGCCAGCAGCTCATATGTACGCCGGGGGGATGGCTACACCTTC
CASSSYVRRGDGYTF
>TRBJ1-1|TRBV4-1|NA|TRBD1
TGCGCCAGCAGCCAGACTCCGACAGGGGAAACTGAAGCTTTCTTT
CASSQTPTGETEAFF
>TRBJ2-5|TRBV5-6|once|NA
TGTGCCAGCAATTTTGGGGGCGCGGGAGAGACCCAGTACTTC
CASNFGGAGETQYF
>TRBJ2-2|TRBV5-1|few|NA
TGCGCCAGCAGCTCCCCTAGGACAAATCCCCCGGGACGGCCTAACACCGGGGAGCTGTTTTTT
CASSSPRTNPPGRPNTGELFF
>TRBJ2-5|TRBV5-4|NA|TRBD2
TGTGCCAGCAGCCAAGCCGACGGGGGAGGGCAGACCCAGTACTTC
CASSQADGGGQTQYF
>TRBJ2-1|TRBV6-1|few|NA
TGTGCCAGCAGTGTTTCCGCCGGGACGGCCTACAATGAGCAGTTCTTC
CASSVSAGTAYNEQFF
>TRBJ2-3|TRBV6-6|NA|TRBD1
TGTGCCAGCTCAGATGAGGGACAGGGAACAGATACGCAGTATTTT
CASSDEGQGTDTQYF
>TRBJ1-5|TRBV7-9|NA|NA
TGTGCCAGCAGCCTCCTAGTGGGCGGGAGGAACTATAGCAATCAGCCCCAGCATTTT
CASSLLVGGRNYSNQPQHF
>TRBJ2-7|TRBV5-1|NA|NA
TGCGCCAGCAGCTTGGGGACAAACCGGGCTACCGAGCAGTACTTC
CASSLGTNRATEQYF
>TRBJ2-5|TRBV6-1|NA|NA
TGTGCCAGCAGGGAACCGGGACGGGGCCAGTGGGTTGGGGGCAAGACCCAGTACTTC
CASREPGRGQWVGGKTQYF
>TRBJ2-5|TRBV4-1|NA|TRBD1
TGCGCCAGCAGCCAAGAGGGACAGGGGTACCAAGAGACCCAGTACTTC
CASSQEGQGYQETQYF
>TRBJ1-5|TRBV28|NA|NA
TGTGCCAGCAGTTCCGGCGGGCCATACAATCAGCCCCAGCATTTT
CASSSGGPYNQPQHF
>TRBJ2-1|TRBV11-2|NA|NA
TGTGCCAGCAGCTTAGGAAGGCGCGCGGCTGACAATGAGCAGTTCTTC
CASSLGRRAADNEQFF
>TRBJ2-1|TRBV5-1|NA|TRBD2
TGCGCCAGCAAAGAAACTAGCGGGAGCTCCTACAATGAGCAGTTCTTC
CASKETSGSSYNEQFF
>TRBJ2-7|TRBV19|NA|TRBD2
TGTGCCAGTAGTGCCGGGACTAGCGGGGCCTCCTACGAGCAGTACTTC
CASSAGTSGASYEQYF
>TRBJ2-3|TRBV18|NA|TRBD2
TGTGCCAGCTCAGGACTAGCGGGGGCGAAGCCTAGCACAGATACGCAGTATTTT
CASSGLAGAKPSTDTQYF
>TRBJ1-1|TRBV7-3|NA|TRBD1
TGTGCCAGCAGCGTGGACAGGGGGCGTGAAGCTTTCTTT
CASSVDRGREAFF
>TRBJ1-4|TRBV7-9|NA|NA
TGTGCCAGCAGCCCACCGAATAATGAAAAACTGTTTTTT
CASSPPNNEKLFF
>TRBJ2-1|TRBV2|few|TRBD2
TGTGCCAGCAGTGCCGCGTGGGCGGGAGGGATCGATGAGCAGTTCTTC
CASSAAWAGGIDEQFF
>TRBJ2-2|TRBV2|NA|NA
TGTGCCAGCAAGATGCAGGTCACGGACACCGGGGAGCTGTTTTTT
CASKMQVTDTGELFF
>TRBJ2-7|TRBV30|NA|NA
TGTGCCTGGAGTTCAGGAGGCCAACAATACGAGCAGTACTTC
CAWSSGGQQYEQYF
>TRBJ2-7|TRBV19|NA|TRBD2
TGTGCCAGTAGTACCGGACTAGCGGGAGTGAGCTCCTACGAGCAGTACTTC
CASSTGLAGVSSYEQYF
>TRBJ2-2|TRBV28|many|TRBD2
TGTGCCAGCAGTTTTGGCGGTAGCGGGCCCCGGGGGGAGCTGTTTTTT
CASSFGGSGPRGELFF